Listed below are T cell receptor beta chains from one sample, sequenced in a study of cytomegalovirus exposure and HLA in healthy donors. The protocol was immunoSEQ multiplex PCR, while the TCRdb copy is restricted to in-frame clones and leaves out a portion. This sample has approximately 300,000 clones; 84% occur once, and the top ten carry roughly 2%. Sequenced sample: PBMCs. The receptors originated from a woman between 35 and 50 years old in good health and CMV-seropositive. The CDR3 runs from the conserved cysteine through the conserved F or W. Fields, in order: D gene, clone size, J gene, V gene, CDR3 DNA, CDR3 protein. The D gene is left open where the match is weak. Expanded clones get a size class; other rows say once, few or many, or leave the size out.

d_call: TRBD2
clone_size: NA
j_call: TRBJ2-1
v_call: TRBV7-6
cdr3_nt: TGTGCCAGCAGCTGGGGGGGAGGGCCGAATGAGCAGTTCTTC
cdr3_aa: CASSWGGGPNEQFF

d_call: TRBD1
clone_size: NA
j_call: TRBJ2-7
v_call: TRBV19
cdr3_nt: TGTGCCAGTAGTATCGACCGACAGGGCGAGCAGTACTTC
cdr3_aa: CASSIDRQGEQYF

d_call: TRBD1
clone_size: NA
j_call: TRBJ1-5
v_call: TRBV2
cdr3_nt: TGTGCCAGCAGGGCCGACAGGGCCTCCAATCAGCCCCAGCATTTT
cdr3_aa: CASRADRASNQPQHF

d_call: TRBD2
clone_size: NA
j_call: TRBJ2-4
v_call: TRBV27
cdr3_nt: TGTGCCAGCAGCCCCGGACTAGCGGGAATTCAGTACTTC
cdr3_aa: CASSPGLAGIQYF

d_call: NA
clone_size: NA
j_call: TRBJ2-5
v_call: TRBV7-7
cdr3_nt: TGTGCCAGCAGCTTAACGGCAGGACAAGAGACCCAGTACTTC
cdr3_aa: CASSLTAGQETQYF

d_call: TRBD2
clone_size: NA
j_call: TRBJ2-7
v_call: TRBV14
cdr3_nt: TGTGCCAGCAGCCAAGATCTGGCGGGAGGGTACGAGCAGTACTTC
cdr3_aa: CASSQDLAGGYEQYF

d_call: TRBD2
clone_size: NA
j_call: TRBJ2-7
v_call: TRBV7-2
cdr3_nt: TGTGCCAGCAGCCAAGGGACTAGCGGGAGTATATACTTC
cdr3_aa: CASSQGTSGSIYF

d_call: TRBD2
clone_size: NA
j_call: TRBJ2-1
v_call: TRBV29-1
cdr3_nt: TGCAGCGTTGCCAGCGGGAGCTACAATGAGCAGTTCTTC
cdr3_aa: CSVASGSYNEQFF

d_call: NA
clone_size: NA
j_call: TRBJ2-1
v_call: TRBV6-5
cdr3_nt: TGTGCCAGCAGTTATCTTAGTGAGCAGTTCTTC
cdr3_aa: CASSYLSEQFF

d_call: NA
clone_size: once
j_call: TRBJ1-5
v_call: TRBV7-2
cdr3_nt: TGTGCCAGCAGCTTAGAGGCCTCGGGTCAGCCCCAGCATTTT
cdr3_aa: CASSLEASGQPQHF

d_call: NA
clone_size: NA
j_call: TRBJ1-1
v_call: TRBV5-6
cdr3_nt: TGTGCCAGCAGCTTGGATCGGAACACTGAAGCTTTCTTT
cdr3_aa: CASSLDRNTEAFF

d_call: NA
clone_size: NA
j_call: TRBJ1-5
v_call: TRBV29-1
cdr3_nt: TGCAGCGTTGTCGGGGCCGCGGGGCAGCCCCAGCATTTT
cdr3_aa: CSVVGAAGQPQHF

d_call: NA
clone_size: NA
j_call: TRBJ1-1
v_call: TRBV5-1
cdr3_nt: TGCGCCAGCAGCGGACTAGGGGACACTGAAGCTTTCTTT
cdr3_aa: CASSGLGDTEAFF

d_call: TRBD2
clone_size: NA
j_call: TRBJ2-3
v_call: TRBV5-1
cdr3_nt: TGCGCCAGCAGCTTATACGGGCTAGCGGCCACAGATACGCAGTATTTT
cdr3_aa: CASSLYGLAATDTQYF

d_call: TRBD2
clone_size: NA
j_call: TRBJ2-7
v_call: TRBV5-6
cdr3_nt: TGTGCCAGCAGTTCCGGACTAGCGGGACACTACGAGCAGTACTTC
cdr3_aa: CASSSGLAGHYEQYF

d_call: TRBD1
clone_size: NA
j_call: TRBJ1-5
v_call: TRBV28
cdr3_nt: TGTGCCAGCAGTCTCCCCGGAGGGACAGGGTTTCAGCCCCAGCATTTT
cdr3_aa: CASSLPGGTGFQPQHF

d_call: NA
clone_size: NA
j_call: TRBJ1-2
v_call: TRBV10-3
cdr3_nt: TGTGCCATCACTGTAGAGATTAACTATGGCTACACCTTC
cdr3_aa: CAITVEINYGYTF

d_call: TRBD2
clone_size: once
j_call: TRBJ2-7
v_call: TRBV30
cdr3_nt: TGTGCCTGGAGCGCGACTAGCGGGAGGGTCGTACCTAGATACTTC
cdr3_aa: CAWSATSGRVVPRYF

d_call: NA
clone_size: NA
j_call: TRBJ2-2
v_call: TRBV4-2
cdr3_nt: TGTGCCAGCAGCCAAAGGGGAGGGGGGAACACCGGGGAGCTGTTTTTT
cdr3_aa: CASSQRGGGNTGELFF

d_call: TRBD1
clone_size: NA
j_call: TRBJ2-7
v_call: TRBV9
cdr3_nt: TGTGCCAGCAGCCTATCAGGGGACAGTCTTTACGAGCAGTACTTC
cdr3_aa: CASSLSGDSLYEQYF

d_call: NA
clone_size: NA
j_call: TRBJ2-3
v_call: TRBV7-8
cdr3_nt: TGTGCCAGCAGCCCAGGGGGGAATACGCAGTATTTT
cdr3_aa: CASSPGGNTQYF

d_call: TRBD1
clone_size: NA
j_call: TRBJ1-6
v_call: TRBV18
cdr3_nt: TGTGCCAGCTCACCATTCCCCGGACAGGCGGGGTCACCCCTCCACTTT
cdr3_aa: CASSPFPGQAGSPLHF

d_call: NA
clone_size: NA
j_call: TRBJ1-3
v_call: TRBV9
cdr3_nt: TGTGCCAGCAGCGAACGGACAGACTCTGGAAACACCATATATTTT
cdr3_aa: CASSERTDSGNTIYF

d_call: NA
clone_size: NA
j_call: TRBJ1-2
v_call: TRBV15
cdr3_nt: TGTGCCACCAGCAGAGATAGTGGAGAGACTAACTATGGCTACACCTTC
cdr3_aa: CATSRDSGETNYGYTF

d_call: TRBD2
clone_size: NA
j_call: TRBJ2-7
v_call: TRBV7-3
cdr3_nt: TGTGCCAGCAGCCAAGGCACTAGCGGGAGTTACGAGCAGTACTTC
cdr3_aa: CASSQGTSGSYEQYF

d_call: NA
clone_size: NA
j_call: TRBJ1-2
v_call: TRBV29-1
cdr3_nt: TGCAGCGTTGAAGGCCCATACTCTAACTATGGCTACACCTTC
cdr3_aa: CSVEGPYSNYGYTF

d_call: NA
clone_size: NA
j_call: TRBJ2-3
v_call: TRBV5-5
cdr3_nt: TGTGCCAGCAGCTTGACAGGAGGGTCAGATACGCAGTATTTT
cdr3_aa: CASSLTGGSDTQYF

d_call: NA
clone_size: once
j_call: TRBJ1-1
v_call: TRBV7-9
cdr3_nt: TGTGCCAGCAGCTTATGGGGGGGCGCGGCTTTCTTT
cdr3_aa: CASSLWGGAAFF

d_call: TRBD2
clone_size: few
j_call: TRBJ2-1
v_call: TRBV11-3
cdr3_nt: TGTGCCAGCAGTTCCGGGACTAGCGCCTACAATGAGCAGTTCTTC
cdr3_aa: CASSSGTSAYNEQFF

d_call: NA
clone_size: NA
j_call: TRBJ1-6
v_call: TRBV30
cdr3_nt: TGTGCCTGGAGTGTGTCAGTTTATAATTCACCCCTCCACTTT
cdr3_aa: CAWSVSVYNSPLHF

d_call: TRBD1
clone_size: NA
j_call: TRBJ1-1
v_call: TRBV19
cdr3_nt: TGTGCCAGTAGTATAGATCGGGGGACAGGCGAAGCTTTCTTT
cdr3_aa: CASSIDRGTGEAFF

d_call: NA
clone_size: NA
j_call: TRBJ1-1
v_call: TRBV6-5
cdr3_nt: TGTGCCAGCAGTTACTCGAGAGGAGGGACTGAAGCTTTCTTT
cdr3_aa: CASSYSRGGTEAFF

d_call: TRBD2
clone_size: NA
j_call: TRBJ2-1
v_call: TRBV5-1
cdr3_nt: TGCGCCAGCAGCTTGGCCCGTTTAGCGGGAGGCTACAATGAGCAGTTCTTC
cdr3_aa: CASSLARLAGGYNEQFF

d_call: TRBD1
clone_size: NA
j_call: TRBJ2-7
v_call: TRBV2
cdr3_nt: TGTGCCAGCAGTGTAGGGACAGGGGGCGGCGAGCAGTACTTC
cdr3_aa: CASSVGTGGGEQYF

d_call: TRBD2
clone_size: NA
j_call: TRBJ2-7
v_call: TRBV4-1
cdr3_nt: TGCGCCAGCAGCCAAGGGATGGCTAGCGGGAGGATCGACGAGCAGTACTTC
cdr3_aa: CASSQGMASGRIDEQYF

d_call: NA
clone_size: NA
j_call: TRBJ2-1
v_call: TRBV5-1
cdr3_nt: TGCGCCAGCAGCTTCCCTCCCCGGAATGAGCAGTTCTTC
cdr3_aa: CASSFPPRNEQFF

d_call: NA
clone_size: NA
j_call: TRBJ2-1
v_call: TRBV7-3
cdr3_nt: TGTGCCAGCAGCGTCCCCCCGGGGAATGAGCAGTTCTTC
cdr3_aa: CASSVPPGNEQFF

d_call: NA
clone_size: NA
j_call: TRBJ2-7
v_call: TRBV30
cdr3_nt: TGTGCCTGGAGCCCAACCATGAGCGAGCAGTACTTC
cdr3_aa: CAWSPTMSEQYF

d_call: NA
clone_size: NA
j_call: TRBJ1-5
v_call: TRBV6-5
cdr3_nt: TGTGCCAGCAGGGCGACAGGTAACAATCAGCCCCAGCATTTT
cdr3_aa: CASRATGNNQPQHF

d_call: NA
clone_size: NA
j_call: TRBJ1-6
v_call: TRBV18
cdr3_nt: TGTGCCAGCTCACAACTCCCACAGGGTGGGGATTCACCCCTCCACTTT
cdr3_aa: CASSQLPQGGDSPLHF

d_call: TRBD2
clone_size: NA
j_call: TRBJ2-1
v_call: TRBV7-8
cdr3_nt: TGTGCCAGCAGCTTAGCCCTATTCTTTAGCGGGAGGGCCGGTGAGCAGTTCTTC
cdr3_aa: CASSLALFFSGRAGEQFF

d_call: NA
clone_size: NA
j_call: TRBJ1-1
v_call: TRBV7-9
cdr3_nt: TGTGCCAGCAGCTTACAAAGGGGTAATGAAGCTTTCTTT
cdr3_aa: CASSLQRGNEAFF

d_call: NA
clone_size: NA
j_call: TRBJ2-1
v_call: TRBV19
cdr3_nt: TGTGCCAGTAGTTTCGCGGGACTGCCCTACAATGAGCAGTTCTTC
cdr3_aa: CASSFAGLPYNEQFF

d_call: TRBD1
clone_size: NA
j_call: TRBJ2-1
v_call: TRBV6-1
cdr3_nt: TGTGCCAGCACCTCATGGGGACAGCCGTTGAATGAGCAGTTCTTC
cdr3_aa: CASTSWGQPLNEQFF

d_call: NA
clone_size: NA
j_call: TRBJ1-4
v_call: TRBV29-1
cdr3_nt: TGCAGCGGCAGGACAGTACCTAATGAAAAACTGTTTTTT
cdr3_aa: CSGRTVPNEKLFF